The T cell receptor (beta chain) described here comes from a study of persistence of HIV-infected CD4 T cells. Study-wide results and caveats: CMV- and Gag-responding cells had lower TCRbeta richness than CD3/CD28-responding cells.

Sequencing used immunoSEQ version 4 in survey mode. Clones were sequenced by immunoSEQ multiplex PCR, and TCRdb holds only the in-frame ones, with some missing. The repertoire holds just under 65,000 clones, with about 81% as singletons. An overlapping HIV-1 Gag peptide pool stimulated these cells at roughly 0.97 ug/peptide/mL. CD40L/CD69 double-negative CD45RO-high memory CD4+ T cells were collected. Undetectable plasma HIV-1 RNA below 50 copies/mL lasted at least 4 years. Comments on this clone: Its antigen remains unidentified.

V lost 4 bases and J lost 2, with 9 bases in between. The CDR3 contains 15 residues. Germline loops: CDR1 KGHSH, CDR2 LQKENI. The starting material was CD4+ T cells sorted from PBMCs after roughly 18-hour stimulation, obtained from a patient who received antiretroviral therapy. The source is an adult man with HIV who was CMV-seropositive. The chain carries TRBV18 and TRBJ1-6, with D possibly being TRBD1 (5 bases). CDR3 sequence reads: CASSRDSAYNSPLHF. CDR3 coding DNA: TGTGCCAGCTCACGTGACAGCGCCTATAATTCACCCCTCCACTTT.